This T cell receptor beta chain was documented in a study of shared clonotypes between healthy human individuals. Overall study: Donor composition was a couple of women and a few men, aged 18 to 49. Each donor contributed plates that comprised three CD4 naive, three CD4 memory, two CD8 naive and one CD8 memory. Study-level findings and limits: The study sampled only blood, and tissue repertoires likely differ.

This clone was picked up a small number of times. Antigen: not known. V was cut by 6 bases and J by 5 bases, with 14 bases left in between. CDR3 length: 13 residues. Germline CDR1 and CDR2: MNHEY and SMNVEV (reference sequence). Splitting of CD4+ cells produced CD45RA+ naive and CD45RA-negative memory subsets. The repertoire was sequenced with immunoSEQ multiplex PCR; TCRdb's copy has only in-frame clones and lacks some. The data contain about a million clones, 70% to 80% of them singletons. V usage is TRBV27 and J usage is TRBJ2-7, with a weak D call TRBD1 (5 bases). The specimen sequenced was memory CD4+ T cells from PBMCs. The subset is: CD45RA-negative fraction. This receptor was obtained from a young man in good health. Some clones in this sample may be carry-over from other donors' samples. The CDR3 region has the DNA TGTGCCAGCAGGCCTTGGGGCGGTAACGAGCAGTACTTC. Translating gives CASRPWGGNEQYF.